The entry that follows covers one T cell receptor (beta chain) sequence. The antigen it binds to is not known. The record originates from a study of monozygotic twins with inflammatory bowel disease (dated by TCRdb to 2018 to 2020). Regarding the complete study: The complete study included around 30 monozygotic twin pairs: 19 IBD-discordant Danish pairs and nine German pairs, of which four were IBD-concordant and five were IBD-discordant. Disease-associated traits were sought mainly through comparisons between IBD patients and their genetically identical healthy co-twins within discordant pairs. Each individual had, on average, about 151 000 unique TCRalpha sequences and 181 000 unique TCRbeta sequences available for analysis. Broader findings and caveats from the paper: No difference in repertoire similarity was observed between concordant and discordant twins, possibly owing to limited statistical power. IBD patients had lower TCRbeta repertoire diversity, measured by the inverse Simpson index, than their healthy co-twins. Distinction between different T cell subtypes could not be achieved in the analysis. Compared with healthy twins, IBD patients had fewer clonotypes in common with other individuals, a difference most pronounced in patients showing signs of disease activity. No single strong signal or clonotype linked to IBD turned up in the results, so the idea that one exists was not supported. Because patients were on differing immunosuppressive treatments, the repertoires may have picked up extra background noise and inter-individual variability.

The method was 5' RACE. For each TCR library, 3,000 to 4,000 ng of total RNA was used. cDNA was synthesized with SMARTScribe reverse transcriptase in eight separate reactions per sample. During cDNA synthesis, unique molecular identifiers containing a 6-nucleotide sample barcode were introduced by template switching. Amplification of TCRalpha and TCRbeta cDNA involved two nested PCRs of 16 and 9 cycles, and each PCR was followed by bead purification. Before amplification, the cDNA was treated with uracil DNA-glycosylase and purified using the QIAquick PCR purification kit. The second PCR was the step at which Illumina TruSeq-compatible adapters and sample-specific barcodes were added. TapeStation and Qubit were used to check library quality and concentration, and 5 to 6 ng of each library went into the pool. The pooled libraries were sequenced with 2 x 100 bp reads and custom sequencing primers on an Illumina HiSeq2500 single-index Rapid Run. In the original analysis: UMI-based consensus assembly with MiGEC version 1.2.6 was used to correct PCR and sequencing errors. V(D)J alignment, clonotype assembly and CDR3 extraction were performed with MiXCR version 2.1.1. Normalisation of gene usage, clonotype sharing and MAIT/NKT TCR abundance was achieved by analysing the top 1000, 10 000 and 20 000 clonotypes per sample. Diversity was computed as the inverse Simpson index with the vegan R package after downsampling to 27 000 UMIs. Paired Mann-Whitney U tests were applied to discordant twin pairs, and Benjamini-Hochberg correction was used for multiple testing. TCRdb reprocessed the public reads and reports one entry per CDR3 protein sequence, without DNA. The V and J calls were not made by the authors but by TCRdb's processing. The record for this sample contains a few hundred thousand distinct CDR3 sequences. Jointly, the top ten make up 1.6% of the sample.

A roughly 2.5 ml peripheral blood sample was drawn into PAXgene tubes per donor and stored at -80°C. Without any T cell sorting, total RNA was extracted from whole blood using the PAXgene blood miRNA kit on an automated QIAcube. Peripheral blood from monozygotic twin pairs, either concordant or discordant for inflammatory bowel disease, underwent deep TCRalpha and TCRbeta repertoire profiling that used unique molecular barcoding. Smoking habits were recorded for all twin pairs, with individuals classified as current, former or never smokers. Reading from cysteine to phenylalanine, the CDR3 counts 18 amino acids. The DNA is unrecorded. Based on the germline V gene (reference sequence), the CDR1 and CDR2 sequences are DFQATT and SNEGSKA.

The chain joins TRBV20-1 to TRBJ2-3; TCRdb names TRBD2, which stays unverified in the absence of DNA. The receptor was isolated from a human donor with ulcerative colitis or Crohn's disease, or a healthy co-twin of an affected twin (not recorded which). Input material: blood. The CDR3 protein sequence reads: CSASLGLAGRVSTDTQYF.